This T cell receptor (beta chain) is drawn from a study of blood T cell repertoires in COVID-19. Study context: Samples representing acute and convalescent COVID-19 were sourced from the United States, Italy and Spain. Nucleic acid was either cDNA or gDNA, and it came from T cells, B-cell-depleted T cells, or PBMCs.

Sequenced by immunoSEQ multiplex PCR; TCRdb stores in-frame clones only, minus some. The sample comprises about 75,000 clones, approximately 80% of which are singletons, and approximately 20% rests with the top ten. This clonotype was sampled from a woman in her 50s with acute or convalescent COVID-19. Sample: peripheral blood.

The CDR3 bases are TGCAGCGTTATATTTAGGGGGGGGACTAGTACCTACGAGCAGTACTTC. Encoded protein: CSVIFRGGTSTYEQYF. The rearrangement joins TRBV29-1 to TRBJ2-7, with 8 bases lining up with TRBD2. The CDR3 consists of 16 residues. The trim removed 5 bases at V and 2 bases at J, leaving 14 bases unmatched. CDR1 SQVTM and CDR2 ANQGSEA come from the germline V gene.